The clone carrying this T cell receptor beta chain has ten or more counts. Germline CDR1 reads DFQATT; CDR2 reads SNEGSKA (reference sequence). The CDR3 length is 14 residues. V lost 4 bases to trimming and J lost 4 bases; unmatched junction nucleotides: 8. This record comes from a study of early T cells in non-severe SARS-CoV-2 infection. One entry per CDR3 protein, called by TCRdb with MiXCR from the 5' RACE reads. The sample has about 48,000 distinct CDR3 sequences, 6.5% to 9.5% seen once; the top ten hold 5.8%. This chain joins TRBV20-1 and TRBJ1-2, with 8 positions matching TRBD1. The sequence derives from an adult who was a healthcare worker with PCR-confirmed SARS-CoV-2 infection or an uninfected control (not recorded which). Sequencing used whole blood. CDR3 coding DNA: TGCAGTGCTACAAGGACAGGGAGTCCCTATGGCTACACCTTC. Its translation: CSATRTGSPYGYTF.